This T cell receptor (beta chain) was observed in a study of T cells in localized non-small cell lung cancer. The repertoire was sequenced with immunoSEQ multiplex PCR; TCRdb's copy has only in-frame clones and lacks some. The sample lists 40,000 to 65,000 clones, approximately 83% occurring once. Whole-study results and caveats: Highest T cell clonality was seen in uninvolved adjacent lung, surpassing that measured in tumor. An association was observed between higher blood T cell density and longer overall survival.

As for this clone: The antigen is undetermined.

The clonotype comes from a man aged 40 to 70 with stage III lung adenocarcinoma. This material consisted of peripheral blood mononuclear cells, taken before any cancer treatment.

The CDR3 sequence: CSVDPGGAGSNEKLFF. Here the CDR3 DNA reads TGCAGCGTGGATCCAGGGGGAGCAGGGTCGAATGAAAAACTGTTTTTT. The rearrangement joins TRBV29-1 to TRBJ1-4, with TRBD1 matching 7 bases. V was clipped by 6 bases and J by 5 bases; unmatched bases: 15. CDR3 length: 16 amino acids. Germline V lookup: CDR1 SQVTM, CDR2 ANQGSEA.